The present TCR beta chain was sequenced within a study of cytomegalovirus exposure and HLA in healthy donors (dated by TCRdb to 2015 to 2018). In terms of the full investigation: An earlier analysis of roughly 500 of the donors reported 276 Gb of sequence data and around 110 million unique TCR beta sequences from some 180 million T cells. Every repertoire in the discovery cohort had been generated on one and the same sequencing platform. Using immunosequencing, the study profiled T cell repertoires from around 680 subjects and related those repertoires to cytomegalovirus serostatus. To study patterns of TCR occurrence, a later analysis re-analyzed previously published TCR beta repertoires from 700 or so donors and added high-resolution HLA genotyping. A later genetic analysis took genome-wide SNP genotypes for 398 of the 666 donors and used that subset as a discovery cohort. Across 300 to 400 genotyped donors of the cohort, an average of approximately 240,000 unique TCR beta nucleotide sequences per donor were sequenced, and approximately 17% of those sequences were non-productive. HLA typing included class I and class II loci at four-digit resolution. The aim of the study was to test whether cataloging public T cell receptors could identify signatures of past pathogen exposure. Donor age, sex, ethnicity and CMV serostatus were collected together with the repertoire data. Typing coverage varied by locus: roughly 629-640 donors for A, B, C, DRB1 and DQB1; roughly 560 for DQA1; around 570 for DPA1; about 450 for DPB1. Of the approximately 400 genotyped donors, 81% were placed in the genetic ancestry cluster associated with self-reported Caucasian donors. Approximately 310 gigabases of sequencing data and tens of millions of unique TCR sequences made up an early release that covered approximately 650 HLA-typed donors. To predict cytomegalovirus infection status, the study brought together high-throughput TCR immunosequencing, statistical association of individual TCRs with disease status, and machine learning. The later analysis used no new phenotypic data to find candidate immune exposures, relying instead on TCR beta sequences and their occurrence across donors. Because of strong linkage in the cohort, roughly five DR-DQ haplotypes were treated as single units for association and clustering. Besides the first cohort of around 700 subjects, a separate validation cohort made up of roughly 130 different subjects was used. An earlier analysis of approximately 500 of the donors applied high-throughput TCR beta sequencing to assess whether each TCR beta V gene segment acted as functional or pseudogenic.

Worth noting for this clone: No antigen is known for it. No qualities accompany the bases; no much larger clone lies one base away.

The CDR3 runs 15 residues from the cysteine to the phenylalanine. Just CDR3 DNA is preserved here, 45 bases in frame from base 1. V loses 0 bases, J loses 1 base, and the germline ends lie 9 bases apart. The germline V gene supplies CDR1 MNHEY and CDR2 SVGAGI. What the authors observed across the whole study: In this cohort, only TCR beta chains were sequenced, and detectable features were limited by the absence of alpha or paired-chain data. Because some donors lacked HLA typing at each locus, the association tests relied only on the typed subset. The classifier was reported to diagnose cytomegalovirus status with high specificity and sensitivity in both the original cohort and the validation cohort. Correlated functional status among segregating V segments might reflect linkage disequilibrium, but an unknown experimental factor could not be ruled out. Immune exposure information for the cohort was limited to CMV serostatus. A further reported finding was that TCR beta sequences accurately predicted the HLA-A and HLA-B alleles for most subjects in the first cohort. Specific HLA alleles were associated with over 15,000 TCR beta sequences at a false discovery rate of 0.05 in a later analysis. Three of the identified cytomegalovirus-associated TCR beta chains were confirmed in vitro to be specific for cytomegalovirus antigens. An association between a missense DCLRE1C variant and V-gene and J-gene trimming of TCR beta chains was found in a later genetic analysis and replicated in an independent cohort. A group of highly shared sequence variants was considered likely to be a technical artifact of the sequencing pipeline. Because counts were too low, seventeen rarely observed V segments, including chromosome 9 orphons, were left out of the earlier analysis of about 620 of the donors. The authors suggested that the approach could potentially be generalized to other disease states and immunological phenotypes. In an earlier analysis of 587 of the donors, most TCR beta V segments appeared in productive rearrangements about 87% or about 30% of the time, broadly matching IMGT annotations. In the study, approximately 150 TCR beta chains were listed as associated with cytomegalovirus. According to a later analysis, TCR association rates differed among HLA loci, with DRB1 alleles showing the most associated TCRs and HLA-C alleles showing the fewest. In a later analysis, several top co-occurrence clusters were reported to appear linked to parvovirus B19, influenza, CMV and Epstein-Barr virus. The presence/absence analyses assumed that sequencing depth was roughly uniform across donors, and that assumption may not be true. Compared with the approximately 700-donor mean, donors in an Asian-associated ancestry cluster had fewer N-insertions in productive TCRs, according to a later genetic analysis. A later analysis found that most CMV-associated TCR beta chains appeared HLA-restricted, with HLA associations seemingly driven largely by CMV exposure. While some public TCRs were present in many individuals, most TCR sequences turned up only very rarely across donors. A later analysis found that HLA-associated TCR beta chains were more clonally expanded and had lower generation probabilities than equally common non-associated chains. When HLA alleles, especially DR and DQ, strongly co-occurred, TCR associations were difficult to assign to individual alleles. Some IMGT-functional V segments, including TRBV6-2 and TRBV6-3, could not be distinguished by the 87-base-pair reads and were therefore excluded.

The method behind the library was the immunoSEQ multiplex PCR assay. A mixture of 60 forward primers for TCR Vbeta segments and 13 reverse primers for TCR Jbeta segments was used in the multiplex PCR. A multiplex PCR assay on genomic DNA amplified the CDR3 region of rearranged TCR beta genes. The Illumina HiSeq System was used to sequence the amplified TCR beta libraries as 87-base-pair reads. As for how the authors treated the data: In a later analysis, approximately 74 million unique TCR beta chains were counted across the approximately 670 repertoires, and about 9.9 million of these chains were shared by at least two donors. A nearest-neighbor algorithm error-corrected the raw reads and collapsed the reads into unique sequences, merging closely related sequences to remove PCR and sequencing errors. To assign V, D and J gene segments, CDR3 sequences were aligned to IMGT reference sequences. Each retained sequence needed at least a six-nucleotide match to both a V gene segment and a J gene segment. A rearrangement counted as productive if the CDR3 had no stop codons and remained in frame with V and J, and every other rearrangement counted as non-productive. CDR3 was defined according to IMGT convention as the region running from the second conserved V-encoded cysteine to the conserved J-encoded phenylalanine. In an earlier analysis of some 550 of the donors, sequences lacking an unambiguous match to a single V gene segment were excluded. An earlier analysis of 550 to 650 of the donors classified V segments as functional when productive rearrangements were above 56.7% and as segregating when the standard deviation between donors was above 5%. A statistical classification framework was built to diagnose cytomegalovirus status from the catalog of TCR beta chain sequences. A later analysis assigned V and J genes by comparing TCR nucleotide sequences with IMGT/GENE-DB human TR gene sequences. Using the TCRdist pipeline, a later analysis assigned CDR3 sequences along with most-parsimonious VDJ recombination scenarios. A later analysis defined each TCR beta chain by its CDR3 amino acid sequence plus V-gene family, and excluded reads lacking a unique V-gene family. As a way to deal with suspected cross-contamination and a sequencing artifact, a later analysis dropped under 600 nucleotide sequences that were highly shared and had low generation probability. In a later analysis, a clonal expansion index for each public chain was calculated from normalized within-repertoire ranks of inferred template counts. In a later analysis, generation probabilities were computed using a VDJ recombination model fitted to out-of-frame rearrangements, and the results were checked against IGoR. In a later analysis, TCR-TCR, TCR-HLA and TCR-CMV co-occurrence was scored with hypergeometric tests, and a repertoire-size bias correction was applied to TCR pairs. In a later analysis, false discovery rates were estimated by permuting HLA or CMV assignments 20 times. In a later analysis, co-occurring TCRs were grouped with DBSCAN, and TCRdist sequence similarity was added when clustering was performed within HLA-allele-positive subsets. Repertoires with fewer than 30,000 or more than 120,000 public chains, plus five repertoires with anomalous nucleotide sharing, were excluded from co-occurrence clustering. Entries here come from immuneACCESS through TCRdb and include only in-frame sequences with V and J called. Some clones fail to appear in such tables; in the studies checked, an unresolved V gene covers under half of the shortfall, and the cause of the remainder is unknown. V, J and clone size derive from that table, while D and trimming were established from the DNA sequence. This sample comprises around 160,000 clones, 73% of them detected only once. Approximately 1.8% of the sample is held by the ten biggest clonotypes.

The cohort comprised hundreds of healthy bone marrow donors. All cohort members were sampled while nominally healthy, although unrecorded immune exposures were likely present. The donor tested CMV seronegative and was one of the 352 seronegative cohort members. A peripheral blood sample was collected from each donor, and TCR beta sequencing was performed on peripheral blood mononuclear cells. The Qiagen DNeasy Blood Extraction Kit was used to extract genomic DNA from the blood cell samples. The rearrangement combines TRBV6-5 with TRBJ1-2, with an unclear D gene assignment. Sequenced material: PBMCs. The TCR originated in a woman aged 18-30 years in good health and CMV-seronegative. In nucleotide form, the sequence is TGTGCCAGCAGTTACTCTTACAGCCTTAACTATGGCTACACCTTC. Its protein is CASSYSYSLNYGYTF.